This T cell receptor (beta chain) was identified during a study of radiation and T cells in renal cell carcinoma (TCRdb year 2020). For the study in its entirety: Samples came from a clinical trial, in which primary renal cell carcinomas received 15 Gy stereotactic body radiation therapy followed by nephrectomy 4 weeks later. TCR beta sequencing covered 50 to 55 samples in total, comprising some 25 tumors and some 27 peripheral blood samples. Across all 55 or so samples, 4,016,671 unique CDR3 nucleotide sequences, encoding around 2.4 million unique CDR3 amino acid sequences, were identified.

CDR1 is given as LNHNV and CDR2 as YYDKDF, both from the germline V gene (reference sequence). Trimming costs V 1 base and J 4 bases, and their ends lie 5 bases apart. The CDR3 spans 12 residues, from the cysteine through the phenylalanine. Of all the DNA, just the CDR3 is kept, 36 bases in frame from base 1. TCR beta libraries were generated from genomic DNA with the immunoSEQ kit, following the manufacturer's recommendations. For library preparation, a first multiplex PCR was performed with proprietary primers, followed by a second PCR in which unique barcodes were added, and bead cleanups were performed after each round. A positive control reaction and a negative control reaction, both provided in the kit, were run with every batch of samples. The final libraries were assessed on an Agilent 4200 TapeStation D1000 ScreenTape, pooled by volume, and quantified by qPCR. An Illumina NextSeq500 fitted with a MidOutput 150-cycle cartridge performed the sequencing, running 156 Read1 cycles and 15 Index1 cycles with the kit's custom primers. The pooled library was loaded at 0.9 to 1 pM with a roughly 22% PhiX control spike-in. In the source study's methods: The vendor-processed data were analyzed in R, and a clonotype was defined as all T cells that share the same CDR3 nucleotide sequence. In the clone abundance analyses, frequencies in each sample were normalized to that sample's 10,000 most abundant clones. Before analysis, public T cell clones were removed, and these numbered fewer than six per sample on average. Tumor-enriched clonotypes and baseline blood-enriched clonotypes were defined as those with an abundance difference of at least 32-fold between compartments. A beta-binomial differential abundance model was used to identify clonotypes that expanded or contracted between blood time points. Tumor-blood repertoire similarity was measured with the Baroni-Urbani and Buser coefficient, and group comparisons used two-tailed Wilcoxon tests in R. Here the immuneACCESS table is served through TCRdb, limited to in-frame sequences with V and J called. Missing clones are a known gap in these copies; in checked studies unresolved V genes cover under half, and the rest lacks a known reason. That table supplies the V and J calls and clone size; D and trimming were determined from the DNA. This sample lists 120,000 to 150,000 clones; over 80% were detected once. Together, the top ten hold 20% to 25% of the sample.

What the time point label conveys for this sample: baseline pretreatment blood. This specimen's treatment or condition label, per the study, means: 15 Gy SBRT to primary tumor, nephrectomy 4 weeks later. Serial peripheral blood from radiation-treated patients was sampled at baseline, 2 weeks and 4 weeks after SBRT to track tumor-enriched clonotypes. All patients had renal cell carcinoma with clear cell pathology. Genomic DNA for TCR sequencing was prepared using the QIAamp DNA Blood Mini Kit (Qiagen). The analyses included just those samples that passed every quality control check. In this sample, this clone turned up once. It lacks a known antigen. Base quality data are lacking; no much larger clone is found one base away. General study outcomes and caveats: Dynamics of the blood repertoire were not tracked past 4 weeks after treatment. Because pretreatment tumor biopsies were not available, the baseline intratumoral presence of clonotypes could not be determined. In blood, the top tumor clonotypes increased from baseline to 2 weeks after radiation and then shrank by 4 weeks, which suggests a temporary expansion of tumor-resident clones. Effects of radiation dose or scheduling on the TCR repertoire could not be addressed with the single-armed trial design.

The source of this sequence is a woman aged 50 to 60 with renal cell carcinoma. The specimen comprised blood, sampled from a patient whose treatment included radiotherapy and nephrectomy. Rearrangement joined TRBV15 to TRBJ2-7; confidence is insufficient to name the D gene. The CDR3 protein sequence reads: CATSRADYEQYF. The bases read TGTGCCACCAGCAGAGCAGATTACGAGCAGTACTTC.